This TCR beta chain is drawn from a study of T cells in Graves' hyperthyroidism and ophthalmopathy. Researchers amplified the TCR beta CDR3 regions from RNA transcripts. HTBI primers were used for first-round RT-PCR of the TCR CDR3. TCRdb processed the multiplex PCR reads anew with MiXCR; each CDR3 protein has one entry. The repertoire holds more than 600,000 distinct CDR3 sequences, with about 15% as singletons. Looked up from germline, CDR1 is LGHNT and CDR2 is FRNRAP. The V end was cut by 4 bases, the J end by 6 bases, with 22 bases between. CDR3 length: 17 amino acids. Sequencing was performed on blood. The chain is built from TRBV12-5 and TRBJ1-5; D ambiguous. This TCR was recovered from a man aged 18 to 29 with Graves' hyperthyroidism. The CDR3 is CASGSSPGVRRGQPQHF. CDR3 sequence (DNA): TGTGCTAGTGGTTCCTCCCCCGGCGTACGGCGGGGTCAGCCCCAGCATTTT.